A selection of T cell receptor beta chains follows, all from one sample in a study of blood T cell repertoires in COVID-19. TCRdb's copy holds only in-frame clones and misses some; the assay was immunoSEQ multiplex PCR. The sample carries almost 400,000 clones, over 75% recorded once. Sequencing was carried out using PBMCs or T cells enriched from blood (not recorded which). The receptors stem from a woman in her twenties or thirties with acute COVID-19. Each CDR3 is given with its conserved first and last residue. Fields, in order: V gene, clone size, D gene, J gene, CDR3 protein, CDR3 DNA. D genes are given only for firm matches. Some rows have no size entry. The others give once, few or many, or a class for an expanded clone.

V: TRBV7-8
size: few
D: TRBD2
J: TRBJ2-5
CDR3: CASSSGGASETQYF
DNA: TGTGCCAGCAGCTCCGGGGGGGCCTCAGAGACCCAGTACTTC

V: TRBV18
size: .
D: TRBD1
J: TRBJ1-5
CDR3: CASSLTRVGTGGEVGQPQHF
DNA: TGTGCCAGCTCACTCACCCGAGTCGGGACAGGGGGCGAAGTGGGTCAGCCCCAGCATTTT

V: TRBV11-2
size: .
D: .
J: TRBJ2-1
CDR3: CASSPQGFIENEQFF
DNA: TGTGCCAGCAGCCCTCAGGGATTTATCGAAAATGAGCAGTTCTTC

V: TRBV6-5
size: .
D: .
J: TRBJ1-2
CDR3: CATLQGDYGYTF
DNA: TGTGCCACTTTACAGGGAGACTATGGCTACACCTTC

V: TRBV7-3
size: .
D: .
J: TRBJ2-1
CDR3: CASSKPPGASYNEQFF
DNA: TGTGCCAGCAGCAAACCCCCAGGGGCCTCCTACAATGAGCAGTTCTTC

V: TRBV19
size: .
D: TRBD2
J: TRBJ2-2
CDR3: CASIRTSGGLTGELFF
DNA: TGTGCCAGTATCCGGACTAGCGGGGGACTCACCGGGGAGCTGTTTTTT

V: TRBV13
size: once
D: TRBD2
J: TRBJ2-1
CDR3: CASIERGDWGNEQFF
DNA: TGTGCCAGCATAGAACGGGGGGATTGGGGGAATGAGCAGTTCTTC

V: TRBV9
size: .
D: .
J: TRBJ2-7
CDR3: CASSPPRANSYEQYF
DNA: TGTGCCAGCAGCCCGCCCAGGGCCAACTCCTACGAGCAGTACTTC

V: TRBV6-4
size: .
D: .
J: TRBJ2-1
CDR3: CASSELPWYNEQFF
DNA: TGTGCCAGCAGTGAACTCCCCTGGTACAATGAGCAGTTCTTC

V: TRBV4-3
size: once
D: TRBD1
J: TRBJ2-7
CDR3: CASSQTPGTDTYEQYF
DNA: TGCGCCAGCAGCCAGACGCCCGGGACAGATACCTACGAGCAGTACTTC

V: TRBV9
size: .
D: .
J: TRBJ2-7
CDR3: CASSGSPGPYEQYF
DNA: TGTGCCAGCAGCGGAAGTCCTGGGCCCTACGAGCAGTACTTC

V: TRBV5-1
size: .
D: TRBD1
J: TRBJ1-4
CDR3: CASRGDRVGEKLFF
DNA: TGCGCCAGCAGGGGGGACAGGGTTGGGGAAAAACTGTTTTTT

V: TRBV15
size: .
D: .
J: TRBJ1-6
CDR3: CATSLEHRPPLHF
DNA: TGTGCCACCAGCCTGGAGCATCGCCCACCCCTCCACTTT

V: TRBV9
size: .
D: .
J: TRBJ2-7
CDR3: CASSVGGSSDEQYF
DNA: TGTGCCAGCAGCGTAGGGGGCAGCTCAGACGAGCAGTACTTC

V: TRBV9
size: .
D: .
J: TRBJ1-3
CDR3: CASSPPFGADTIYF
DNA: TGTGCCAGCAGCCCCCCGTTTGGGGCGGACACCATATATTTT

V: TRBV4-1
size: .
D: TRBD1
J: TRBJ1-1
CDR3: CASSVRTGVNTEAFF
DNA: TGCGCCAGCAGCGTACGGACAGGGGTGAACACTGAAGCTTTCTTT

V: TRBV11-2
size: .
D: TRBD2
J: TRBJ2-3
CDR3: CASSKFVSGGEADTQYF
DNA: TGTGCCAGCAGCAAGTTCGTTAGCGGGGGGGAGGCAGATACGCAGTATTTT

V: TRBV24-1
size: .
D: .
J: TRBJ2-1
CDR3: CATSDGVQGEQFF
DNA: TGTGCCACCAGTGATGGGGTGCAGGGTGAGCAGTTCTTC

V: TRBV3-1/TRBV3-2
size: once
D: .
J: TRBJ1-2
CDR3: CASSQEAGLYYGYTF
DNA: TGTGCCAGCAGCCAAGAGGCAGGGTTGTACTATGGCTACACCTTC

V: TRBV11-2
size: .
D: .
J: TRBJ2-2
CDR3: CASSFTRGTGELFF
DNA: TGTGCCAGCAGTTTCACCCGGGGTACCGGGGAGCTGTTTTTT

V: TRBV24-1
size: .
D: .
J: TRBJ2-1
CDR3: CATSDLPGSSYNEQFF
DNA: TGTGCCACCAGTGATTTGCCGGGGAGCTCCTACAATGAGCAGTTCTTC

V: TRBV7-3
size: .
D: TRBD2
J: TRBJ2-2
CDR3: CASSLVGASGPTGELFF
DNA: TGTGCCAGCAGCTTAGTGGGGGCTAGCGGGCCCACCGGGGAGCTGTTTTTT